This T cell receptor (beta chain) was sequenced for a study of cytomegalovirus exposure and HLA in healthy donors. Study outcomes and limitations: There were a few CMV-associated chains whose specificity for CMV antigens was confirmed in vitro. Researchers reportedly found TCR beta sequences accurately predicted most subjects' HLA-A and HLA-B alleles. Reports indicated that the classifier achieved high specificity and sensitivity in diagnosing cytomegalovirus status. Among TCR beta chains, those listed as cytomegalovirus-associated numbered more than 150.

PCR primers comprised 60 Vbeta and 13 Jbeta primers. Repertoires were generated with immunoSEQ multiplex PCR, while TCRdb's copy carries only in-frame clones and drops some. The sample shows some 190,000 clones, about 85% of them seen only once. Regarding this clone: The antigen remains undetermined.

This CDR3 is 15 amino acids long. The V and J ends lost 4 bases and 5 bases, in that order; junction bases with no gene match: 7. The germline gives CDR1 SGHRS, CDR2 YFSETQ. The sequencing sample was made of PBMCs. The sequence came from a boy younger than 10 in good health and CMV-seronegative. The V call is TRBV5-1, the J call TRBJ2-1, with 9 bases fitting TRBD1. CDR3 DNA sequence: TGCGCCAGCAGCCCGGACAGGGGTAGGAACAATGAGCAGTTCTTC. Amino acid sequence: CASSPDRGRNNEQFF.